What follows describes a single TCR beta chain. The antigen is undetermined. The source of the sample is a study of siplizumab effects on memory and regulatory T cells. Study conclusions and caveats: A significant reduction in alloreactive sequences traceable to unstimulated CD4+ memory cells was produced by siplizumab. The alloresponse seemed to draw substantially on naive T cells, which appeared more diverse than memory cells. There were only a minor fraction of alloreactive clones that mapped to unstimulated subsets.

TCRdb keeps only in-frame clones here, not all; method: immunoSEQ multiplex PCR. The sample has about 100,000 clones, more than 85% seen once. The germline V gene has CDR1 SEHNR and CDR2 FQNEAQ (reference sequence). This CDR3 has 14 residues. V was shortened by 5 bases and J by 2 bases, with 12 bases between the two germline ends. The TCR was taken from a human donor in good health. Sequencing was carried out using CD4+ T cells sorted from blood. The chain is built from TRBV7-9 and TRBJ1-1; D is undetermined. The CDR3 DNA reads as TGTGCCAGCAGCGTCGATAGGGTAAACACTGAAGCTTTCTTT. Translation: CASSVDRVNTEAFF.